One and the same sample provided the 22 T cell receptor beta chains below, sequenced in a study of blood T cell repertoires in COVID-19. TCRdb keeps only in-frame clones here, not all; method: immunoSEQ multiplex PCR. The sample lists over 300,000 clones; around 87% were seen once. Material for sequencing was peripheral blood. All receptors derive from a man younger than 30 with active or convalescent COVID-19.

The chain has TRBV7-2 and TRBJ2-6, with no clear D. Germline V gene data show CDR1 as SGHTA and CDR2 as FQGNSA. This CDR3 comprises 14 residues. V lost 4 bases and J lost 4, with 8 bases in between. The CDR3: CASSSRGGANVLTF. Written as DNA, the CDR3 is TGTGCCAGCAGCTCCCGAGGCGGGGCCAACGTCCTGACTTTC. The full variable domain, with the rest looked up from reference TRBV7-2 and TRBJ2-6, is GAGVSQSPSNKVTEKGKDVELRCDPISGHTALYWYRQSLGQGLEFLIYFQGNSAPDKSGLPSDRFSAERTGGSVSTLTIQRTQQEDSAVYLCASSSRGGANVLTFGAGSRLTVL.

CDR3 residues: CASSVANEQFF. Written as DNA, the CDR3 is TGTGCCAGCAGCGTAGCGAATGAGCAGTTCTTC. V usage is TRBV9 and J usage is TRBJ2-1; D is undetermined. The V and J ends lost 0 bases and 7 bases respectively, with 2 bases between them. The CDR3 runs to 11 residues. Germline loops: CDR1 SGDLS, CDR2 YYNGEE.

The chain links TRBV24-1 to TRBJ2-3, with D perhaps matching TRBD1 (6 bases). Germline CDR1 is KGHDR and CDR2 is SFDVKD. V lost 10 bases, J lost 3 bases, and 22 bases lay in between. The CDR3 runs 16 residues. The CDR3 DNA sequence: TGTGCCACGGGCACCGGGACATCCGATGGGACAGATACGCAGTATTTT. Amino acids: CATGTGTSDGTDTQYF.

This chain links TRBV28 with TRBJ1-1; D is perhaps TRBD1 (5 bases). The V gene's germline CDR1 is MDHEN and CDR2 SYDVKM. With 3 bases removed from V and 0 bases from J, the gap between germline ends came to 11 bases. The CDR3 contains 15 residues. CDR3: CASSFRGQLNTEAFF. CDR3 coding DNA: TGTGCCAGCAGTTTTAGGGGCCAGTTGAACACTGAAGCTTTCTTT.

The chain couples TRBV5-1 to TRBJ1-1, with a weak D call TRBD1 (6 bases). In germline, CDR1 is SGHRS, CDR2 YFSETQ. The CDR3 spans 14 residues. V was trimmed by 5 bases and J by 4 bases, leaving 15 bases between them. The CDR3 loop reads CASSREGTFTEAFF. CDR3 DNA: TGCGCCAGCAGTCGCGAAGGGACATTCACTGAAGCTTTCTTT.

In this sample, this clone turned up once. V usage is TRBV12-5 and J usage is TRBJ2-7; D is perhaps TRBD1 (6 bases). With 0 bases removed from V and 6 bases from J, the gap between germline ends came to 12 bases. CDR1 is LGHNT, CDR2 FRNRAP, per germline. The CDR3 loop spans 14 amino acids. The CDR3 loop is CASGLVAQGSEQYF. CDR3 coding DNA: TGTGCTAGTGGTTTGGTAGCTCAGGGGTCCGAGCAGTACTTC.

This chain uses TRBV28 with TRBJ2-7, with 8 bases that match TRBD1. The V and J ends lost 5 bases and 2 bases, in that order; junction bases with no gene match: 8. Germline CDR1 is MDHEN and CDR2 is SYDVKM. The CDR3 has 15 amino acids. The CDR3 sequence is CASSQAGTGPYEQYF. In nucleotides, the CDR3 is TGTGCCAGCAGTCAAGCCGGGACAGGCCCCTACGAGCAGTACTTC.

CDR3 nucleotides: TGTGCCAGCACCACAGGAGGGGTGGGCAATCAGCCCCAGCATTTT. As protein: CASTTGGVGNQPQHF. This chain connects TRBV27 to TRBJ1-5; D is perhaps TRBD1 (5 bases). The germline CDR1 and CDR2 sequences are MNHEY and SMNVEV (reference sequence). Trimming removed 7 bases at V and 2 bases at J, with 15 bases between. The CDR3 is 15 residues long.

The chain is built from TRBV9 and TRBJ2-1, with TRBD1 identical over 11 bases. With V trimmed by 4 bases and J by 5 bases, 8 bases remained unmatched. The CDR3 has 16 amino acids. Germline V gene sequence: CDR1 SGDLS, CDR2 YYNGEE. This CDR3 is CASSLLRDRGNNEQFF. CDR3 bases: TGTGCCAGCAGCCTACTCCGGGACAGGGGGAACAATGAGCAGTTCTTC.

V and J are TRBV10-3 and TRBJ1-4; D perhaps matches TRBD1 (5 bases). Deletions cut 10 bases from V and 1 base from J, with 10 bases between. Germline V gene data show CDR1 as ENHRY and CDR2 as SYGVKD. This CDR3 spans 13 amino acids. CDR3 sequence reads: CASRGETNEKLFF. The CDR3 DNA reads as TGTGCCAGCAGAGGGGAAACTAATGAAAAACTGTTTTTT.

Regarding this clone: Additional DNA sequences in this sample encode the identical CDR3. V gene TRBV3-1 (or the pseudogene TRBV3-2) combines with J gene TRBJ1-1; D unresolved. Germline CDR1 and CDR2: LGHDT and YNNKEL (reference sequence). This CDR3 has 11 amino acids. V was clipped by 6 bases and J by 5 bases, with 7 bases between them. The CDR3 loop is CASRSGTEAFF. CDR3 bases: TGTGCCAGCAGATCAGGAACTGAAGCTTTCTTT.

DNA for the CDR3: TGTGCCAGCAGCCAAAATCAGGGGACGGGGGAGCTGTTTTTT. Amino acids: CASSQNQGTGELFF. The rearrangement uses TRBV14 and TRBJ2-2, with a tentative D call TRBD1 (6 bases). There are 14 residues in the CDR3. Germline CDR1 SGHDN, CDR2 FVKESK. Trimming pared 2 bases from V and 8 bases from J, leaving 12 bases between.

J is TRBJ1-1 and V is TRBV15, with D possibly being TRBD1 (6 bases). Trimming took off 4 bases at V and 0 bases at J, with 9 bases between the two ends. The CDR3 has 14 residues. CDR1 is LNHNV and CDR2 is YYDKDF in the germline V gene (reference sequence). The CDR3 region is CATSIRQVNTEAFF. The CDR3, as DNA: TGTGCCACCAGCATTCGACAGGTGAACACTGAAGCTTTCTTT.

The chain combines TRBV19 with TRBJ2-5, with 7 bases aligning to TRBD2. V shed 4 bases, J shed 3 bases, and the junction held 5 bases outside the gene matches. CDR1 is LNHDA, CDR2 SQIVND, per germline (reference sequence). The CDR3 consists of 14 residues. The CDR3 sequence is CASSKLRGEETQYF. The CDR3 region has the DNA TGTGCCAGTAGTAAGTTACGGGGGGAAGAGACCCAGTACTTC.

The chain carries TRBV3-1 (or the pseudogene TRBV3-2) and TRBJ1-5; maybe TRBD1 (6 bases). From germline, CDR1 is LGHDT and CDR2 YNNKEL (reference sequence). Trimming took off 3 bases at V and 1 base at J, with 10 bases between the two ends. CDR3 length equals 15 residues. The CDR3 DNA is TGTGCCAGCAGCCAGAGGGGGGGCAGCAATCAGCCCCAGCATTTT. Encoded protein: CASSQRGGSNQPQHF.

This clone occurred once. J is TRBJ2-7 and V is TRBV5-6; 9 nucleotides line up with TRBD1. The CDR3 spans 16 residues. CDR1 is SGHDT, CDR2 YYEEEE, per germline. The ends lost 4 bases at V and 3 bases at J; junction bases unmatched: 11. The CDR3 here is CASSIQGAQGFYEQYF. As DNA, the CDR3 is TGTGCCAGCAGCATACAGGGGGCCCAAGGTTTCTACGAGCAGTACTTC.

J is TRBJ2-7 and V is TRBV6-5; 7 positions agree with TRBD1. The V gene end was trimmed by 0 bases and the J gene end by 5 bases; junction bases not matched to a gene: 4. The CDR3 contains 14 residues. Per the germline V gene, CDR1 is MNHEY and CDR2 is SVGAGI. The CDR3 here is CASSYSKGGDEQYF. DNA of the CDR3: TGTGCCAGCAGTTACTCTAAAGGGGGCGACGAGCAGTACTTC.

This clone has more than one count but fewer than ten. CDR3 DNA sequence: TGTGCCAGCAGTCCTCCCAATTCACCCCTCCACTTT. This encodes CASSPPNSPLHF. V gene TRBV27 combines with J gene TRBJ1-6; the D is unclear. CDR1 is MNHEY and CDR2 is SMNVEV in the germline V gene (reference sequence). V gave up 5 bases and J gave up 7 bases, with 6 bases separating them. The CDR3 runs 12 residues.

V usage is TRBV19 and J usage is TRBJ2-2; the D gene is possibly TRBD1 (5 bases). The germline V gene has CDR1 LNHDA and CDR2 SQIVND (reference sequence). CDR3 size: 16 residues. V was shortened by 3 bases and J by 2 bases, with 13 bases between the two germline ends. This CDR3 reads CASSMGSTGNTGELFF. The CDR3 DNA is TGTGCCAGTAGTATGGGGTCCACAGGAAACACCGGGGAGCTGTTTTTT.

J is TRBJ2-2 and V is TRBV5-1; 7 bases are a match to TRBD2. CDR3 length: 14 amino acids. The germline gives CDR1 SGHRS, CDR2 YFSETQ. V lost 7 bases to trimming and J lost 3 bases; unmatched junction nucleotides: 6. CDR3 in DNA: TGCGCCAGCTTTGGGGACTACGACACCGGGGAGCTGTTTTTT. Translating gives CASFGDYDTGELFF.

V usage is TRBV5-1 and J usage is TRBJ2-3; 9 nucleotides line up with TRBD1. Germline loops: CDR1 SGHRS, CDR2 YFSETQ. There are 16 residues in the CDR3. V shed 4 bases, J shed 5 bases, and the junction held 11 bases outside the gene matches. CDR3 region: CASSTSRTGDLDTQYF. The CDR3 DNA reads TGCGCCAGCAGCACCTCCCGGACAGGGGATTTAGATACGCAGTATTTT.

J is TRBJ1-5 and V is TRBV3-1 (or the pseudogene TRBV3-2); D possibly corresponds to TRBD1 (5 bases). Germline CDR1 LGHDT, CDR2 YNNKEL (reference sequence). The V and J ends lost 4 bases and 5 bases respectively, with 9 bases between them. The CDR3 runs to 13 residues. DNA for the CDR3: TGTGCCAGCAGCCTTCAGGGTGATCAGCCCCAGCATTTT. It is translated as CASSLQGDQPQHF.